The sequence of this TCR beta chain was determined in a study of cytomegalovirus exposure and HLA in healthy donors. Study-level results: The sole available immune exposure information was CMV serostatus. A later analysis linked a missense variant in DCLRE1C to the trimming of TCR beta V and J genes. Most of the TCR beta V segments (in an earlier analysis) were productive either about 87% or about 30% of the time. The authors confirmed in vitro that a few CMV-associated chains were specific for CMV antigens.

This clone has just a few counts. Its antigen remains unidentified. A multiplex PCR was run with 60 Vbeta primers and 13 Jbeta primers. TCRdb's table, derived via immunoSEQ multiplex PCR, lists solely in-frame clones and lacks some. Of under 150,000 clones listed, approximately 72% are singletons. The source is a woman in her fifties or sixties in good health and CMV-seropositive. The sequenced sample was PBMCs.

The CDR3 region is CASSLQPTGGNSPLHF. The CDR3 DNA reads TGTGCCAGCAGCCTCCAACCTACAGGGGGCAATTCACCCCTCCACTTT. The chain is built from TRBV7-8 and TRBJ1-6; 9 positions match TRBD1. Germline V gene lookup returns CDR1 SGHVS and CDR2 FQNEAQ. The CDR3 runs to 16 residues. V was pared by 5 bases and J by 7 bases, with 9 bases of the junction left unmatched.